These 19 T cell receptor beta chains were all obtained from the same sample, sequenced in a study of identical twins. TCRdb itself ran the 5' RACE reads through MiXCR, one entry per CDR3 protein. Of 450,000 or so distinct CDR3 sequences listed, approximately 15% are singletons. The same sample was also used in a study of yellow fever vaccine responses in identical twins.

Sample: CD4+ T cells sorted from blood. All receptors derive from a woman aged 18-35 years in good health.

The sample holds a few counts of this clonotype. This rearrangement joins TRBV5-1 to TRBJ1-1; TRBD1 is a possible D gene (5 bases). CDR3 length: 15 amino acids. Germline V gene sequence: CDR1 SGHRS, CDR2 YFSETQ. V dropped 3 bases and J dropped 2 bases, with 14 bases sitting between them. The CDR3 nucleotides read TGCGCCAGCAGCTCGGGAGACAGTAAAAACACTGAAGCTTTCTTT. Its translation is CASSSGDSKNTEAFF.

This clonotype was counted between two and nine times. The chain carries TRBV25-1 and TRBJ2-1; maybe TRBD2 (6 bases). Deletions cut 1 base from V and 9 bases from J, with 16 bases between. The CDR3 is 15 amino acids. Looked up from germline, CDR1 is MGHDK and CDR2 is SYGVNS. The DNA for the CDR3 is TGTGCCAGCAGTGAATTTGGAGGCGGGATAGGTGAGCAGTTCTTC. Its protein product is CASSEFGGGIGEQFF.

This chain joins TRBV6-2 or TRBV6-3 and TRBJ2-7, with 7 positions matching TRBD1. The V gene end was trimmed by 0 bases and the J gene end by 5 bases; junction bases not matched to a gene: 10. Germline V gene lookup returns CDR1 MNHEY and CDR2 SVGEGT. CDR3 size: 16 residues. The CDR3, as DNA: TGTGCCAGCAGTTACTCCCTGACAGGGATAAACGACGAGCAGTACTTC. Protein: CASSYSLTGINDEQYF.

This CDR3 reads CASSLVTQGYNEQFF. CDR3 nucleotides: TGTGCCAGCAGCTTAGTCACCCAGGGCTACAATGAGCAGTTCTTC. This chain connects TRBV7-2 to TRBJ2-1, with D maybe TRBD1 (5 bases). This CDR3 contains 15 residues. V lost 1 base to trimming and J lost 3 bases, with 10 bases between them. Germline assignment: CDR1 SGHTA and CDR2 FQGNSA.

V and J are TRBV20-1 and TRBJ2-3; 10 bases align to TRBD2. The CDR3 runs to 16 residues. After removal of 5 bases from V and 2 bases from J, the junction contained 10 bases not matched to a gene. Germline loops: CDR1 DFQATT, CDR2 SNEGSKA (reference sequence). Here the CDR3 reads CSARSLAGAYTDTQYF. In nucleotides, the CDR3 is TGCAGTGCTCGGTCCCTAGCGGGAGCTTACACAGATACGCAGTATTTT.

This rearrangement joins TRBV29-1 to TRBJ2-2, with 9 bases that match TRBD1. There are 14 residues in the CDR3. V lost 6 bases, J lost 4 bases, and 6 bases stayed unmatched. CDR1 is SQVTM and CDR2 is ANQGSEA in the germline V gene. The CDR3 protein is CSVDPGQGTGELFF. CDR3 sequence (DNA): TGCAGCGTAGACCCGGGACAGGGCACCGGGGAGCTGTTTTTT.

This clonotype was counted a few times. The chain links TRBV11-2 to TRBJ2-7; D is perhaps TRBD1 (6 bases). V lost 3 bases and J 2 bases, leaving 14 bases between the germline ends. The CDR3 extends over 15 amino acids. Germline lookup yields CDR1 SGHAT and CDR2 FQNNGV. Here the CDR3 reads CASSFLPGQAYEQYF. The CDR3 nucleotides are TGTGCCAGCAGCTTCTTGCCGGGACAAGCCTACGAGCAGTACTTC.

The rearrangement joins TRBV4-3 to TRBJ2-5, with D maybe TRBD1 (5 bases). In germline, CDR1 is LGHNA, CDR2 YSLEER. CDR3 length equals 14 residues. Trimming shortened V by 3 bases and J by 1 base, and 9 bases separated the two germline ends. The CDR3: CASSQTVLQETQYF. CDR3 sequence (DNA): TGCGCCAGCAGCCAGACAGTACTCCAAGAGACCCAGTACTTC.

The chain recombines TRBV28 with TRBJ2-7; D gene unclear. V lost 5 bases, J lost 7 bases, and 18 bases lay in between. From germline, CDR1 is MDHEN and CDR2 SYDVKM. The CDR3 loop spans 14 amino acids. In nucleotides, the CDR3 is TGTGCCAGCAGTAGATCGCGATTTTTGAGTGAGCAGTACTTC. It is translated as CASSRSRFLSEQYF.

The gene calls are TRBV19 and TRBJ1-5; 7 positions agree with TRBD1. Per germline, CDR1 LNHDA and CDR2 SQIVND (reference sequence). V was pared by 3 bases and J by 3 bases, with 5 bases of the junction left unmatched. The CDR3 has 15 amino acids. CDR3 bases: TGTGCCAGTAGTATGAGGGGGCGCGTCAATCAGCCCCAGCATTTT. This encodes CASSMRGRVNQPQHF.

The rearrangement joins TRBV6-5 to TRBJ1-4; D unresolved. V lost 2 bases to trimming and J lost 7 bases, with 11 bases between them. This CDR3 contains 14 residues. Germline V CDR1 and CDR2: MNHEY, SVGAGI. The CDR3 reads CASSYLPRSEKLFF. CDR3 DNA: TGTGCCAGCAGTTACCTACCTCGAAGTGAAAAACTGTTTTTT.

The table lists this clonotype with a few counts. CDR3 sequence reads: CATSGILAGAYEQYF. CDR3 DNA: TGTGCCACCAGCGGCATACTAGCGGGAGCCTACGAGCAGTACTTC. The rearrangement uses TRBV15 and TRBJ2-7, with 11 bases that match TRBD2. Germline loops: CDR1 LNHNV, CDR2 YYDKDF (reference sequence). V lost 5 bases to trimming and J lost 2 bases; unmatched junction nucleotides: 5. The CDR3 sequence is 15 residues long.

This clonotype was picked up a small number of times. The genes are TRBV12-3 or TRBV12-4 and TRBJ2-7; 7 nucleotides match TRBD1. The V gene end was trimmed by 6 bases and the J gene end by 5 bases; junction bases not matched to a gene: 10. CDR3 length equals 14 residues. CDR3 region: CASRIDRARDEQYF. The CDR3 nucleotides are TGTGCCAGCAGGATAGACAGGGCCAGGGACGAGCAGTACTTC.

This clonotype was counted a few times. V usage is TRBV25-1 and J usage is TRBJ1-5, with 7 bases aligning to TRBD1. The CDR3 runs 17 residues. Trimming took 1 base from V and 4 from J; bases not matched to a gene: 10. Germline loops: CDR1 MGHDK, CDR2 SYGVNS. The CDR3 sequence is CASSEFCRDRRNQPQHF. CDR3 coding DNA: TGTGCCAGCAGTGAATTCTGTAGGGACAGACGAAATCAGCCCCAGCATTTT.

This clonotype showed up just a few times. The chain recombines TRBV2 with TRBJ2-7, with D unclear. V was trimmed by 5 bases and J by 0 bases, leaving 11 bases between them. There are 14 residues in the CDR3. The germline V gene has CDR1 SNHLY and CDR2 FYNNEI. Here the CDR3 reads CASSRGSYSYEQYF. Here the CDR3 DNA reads TGTGCCAGCAGTCGCGGCAGTTACTCCTACGAGCAGTACTTC.

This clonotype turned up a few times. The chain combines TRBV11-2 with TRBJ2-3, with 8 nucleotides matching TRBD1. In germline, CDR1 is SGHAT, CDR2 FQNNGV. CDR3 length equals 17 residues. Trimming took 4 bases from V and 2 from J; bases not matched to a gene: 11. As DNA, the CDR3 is TGTGCCAGCAGCTCAGGGGTGCGGACAGGGTCCACAGATACGCAGTATTTT. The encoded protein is CASSSGVRTGSTDTQYF.

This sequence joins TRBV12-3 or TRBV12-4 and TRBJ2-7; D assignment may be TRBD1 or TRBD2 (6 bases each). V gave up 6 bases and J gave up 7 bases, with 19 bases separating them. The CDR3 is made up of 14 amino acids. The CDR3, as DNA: TGTGCCAGCAGAGGGGGGCAGGCGCTAATGGAGCAGTACTTC. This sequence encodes CASRGGQALMEQYF.

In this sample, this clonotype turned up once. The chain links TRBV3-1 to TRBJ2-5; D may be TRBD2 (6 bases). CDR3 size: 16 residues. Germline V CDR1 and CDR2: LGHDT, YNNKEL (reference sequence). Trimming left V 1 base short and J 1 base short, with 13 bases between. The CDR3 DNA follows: TGTGCCAGCAGCCAAGTTGCGGGATCCGGCCAAGAGACCCAGTACTTC. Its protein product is CASSQVAGSGQETQYF.

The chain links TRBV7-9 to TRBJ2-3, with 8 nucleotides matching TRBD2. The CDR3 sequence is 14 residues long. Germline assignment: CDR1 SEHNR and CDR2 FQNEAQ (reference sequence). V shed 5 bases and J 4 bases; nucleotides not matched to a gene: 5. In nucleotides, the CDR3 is TGTGCCAGCAGCCCCGGGACTAGGGCAGATACGCAGTATTTT. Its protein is CASSPGTRADTQYF.